Detailed here is one T cell receptor (beta chain). The data were produced by immunoSEQ multiplex PCR, yet TCRdb's version contains in-frame clones alone and is incomplete. In the table there are approximately 320,000 clones, almost 85% of which are singletons. This sample was included in a study of blood T cell repertoires in COVID-19. The overall study: The cDNA or gDNA used as material had been derived from T cells, B-cell-depleted T cells, or PBMCs.

With V trimmed by 4 bases and J by 1 base, 12 bases remained unmatched. CDR3 size: 17 residues. Germline values: CDR1 SGHVS, CDR2 FQNEAQ. This chain links TRBV7-8 with TRBJ1-1; 7 nucleotides align to TRBD1. The origin of this receptor is a human donor in a cohort sampled during active COVID-19. Sequencing was done on a sample of peripheral blood. In DNA, the CDR3 is TGTGCCAGCAGCTCCTACACACGACAGGGAACGAACACTGAAGCTTTCTTT. It is translated as CASSSYTRQGTNTEAFF.